The present TCR beta chain was sequenced within a study of shared clonotypes between healthy human individuals. The protocol was immunoSEQ multiplex PCR, while the TCRdb copy is restricted to in-frame clones and leaves out a portion. The sample contains some 2 million clones, less than 95% of which appear only once. Naive CD8 cells were CD45RO-negative, positively selected for CCR7, excluding terminally differentiated effector memory CD45RA+ cells. The study, taken as a whole, reports: Naive CD4 clonotypes were shared across a handful of donors at about 5%. Non-shared clonotypes showed lower generation probabilities than clonotypes common to all four donors. Memory subsets generally showed lower estimated richness than naive subsets. Large sequencing depth failed to make sorted-subset sequencing complete, rarefaction showed.

The CDR3 sequence is 14 residues long. V lost 0 bases, J lost 9 bases, and 11 bases lay in between. Per the germline V gene, CDR1 is MGHRA and CDR2 is YSYEKL. As regards this clone: Its antigen is not identified.

Material for sequencing was naive CD8+ T cells sorted from blood. The chain uses TRBV4-1 and TRBJ1-4, with a weak D call TRBD1 (5 bases). This TCR was recovered from a man aged 18 to 29 in good health. Here the CDR3 DNA reads TGCGCCAGCAGCCAAGATCTACAGGCACAAAAACTGTTTTTT. Translating it yields CASSQDLQAQKLFF.